Below, 20 T cell receptor beta chains from the same sample are listed, as sequenced in a study of cytomegalovirus exposure and HLA in healthy donors. 60 Vbeta and 13 Jbeta primers were used in PCR. Using immunoSEQ multiplex PCR, the repertoire was profiled, and TCRdb retains in-frame clones only, with some absent. This repertoire shows about 120,000 clones, nearly 80% found once; its top ten account for 2.5% to 3.5%. The specimen was PBMCs. The receptors were sampled from a young woman in good health and CMV-seropositive.

The chain links TRBV7-9 to TRBJ2-7, with TRBD1 matching over 8 bases. V shed 1 base, J shed 5 bases, and the junction held 4 bases outside the gene matches. CDR3 length: 14 residues. The germline V gene encodes CDR1 SEHNR and CDR2 FQNEAQ (reference sequence). CDR3 region: CASSLGTGTNEQYF. In DNA, the CDR3 is TGTGCCAGCAGCTTAGGGACAGGGACGAACGAGCAGTACTTC.

The chain couples TRBV9 to TRBJ2-5, with 9 bases that match TRBD1. The CDR3 has 16 amino acids. Germline loops: CDR1 SGDLS, CDR2 YYNGEE. V gave up 1 base and J gave up 5 bases; unmatched junction bases: 9. The CDR3 sequence: CASSVRPTGGAETQYF. The CDR3 DNA follows: TGTGCCAGCAGCGTACGCCCTACAGGGGGCGCGGAGACCCAGTACTTC.

The chain links TRBV5-6 to TRBJ2-7, with D maybe TRBD1 (6 bases). Germline lookup yields CDR1 SGHDT and CDR2 YYEEEE. V was trimmed by 1 base and J by 5 bases, leaving 16 bases between them. There are 15 residues in the CDR3. Written as DNA, the CDR3 is TGTGCCAGCAGCTTGTATGGGGGCGCGGGCCACGAGCAGTACTTC. It is translated as CASSLYGGAGHEQYF.

V gene TRBV18 combines with J gene TRBJ2-1, with TRBD2 identical over 7 bases. J was trimmed by 2 bases and V by 5 bases; bases with no gene match: 6. Looked up from germline, CDR1 is KGHSH and CDR2 is LQKENI. This CDR3 contains 15 residues. The DNA of the CDR3 is TGTGCCAGCTCAACCCTGGCGGGGGCCTACAATGAGCAGTTCTTC. Translated: CASSTLAGAYNEQFF. The complete variable domain, with remaining parts taken from reference TRBV18 and TRBJ2-1, reads NAGVMQNPRHLVRRRGQEARLRCSPMKGHSHVYWYRQLPEEGLKFMVYLQKENIIDESGMPKERFSAEFPKEGPSILRIQQVVRGDSAAYFCASSTLAGAYNEQFFGPGTRLTVL.

The J gene is TRBJ2-4, the V gene TRBV2; the match to TRBD1 covers 8 bases. Trimming cost V 8 bases and J 8 bases; bases outside gene matches: 11. The CDR3 has 14 amino acids. CDR1 is SNHLY, CDR2 FYNNEI, per germline. CDR3 DNA: TGTGCCAGCGCCGAGCAGGGGGCAATGGACATTCAGTACTTC. Its translation is CASAEQGAMDIQYF.

The V and J genes are TRBV7-9 and TRBJ2-7, with a possible D match to TRBD2 (5 bases). Trimming left V 1 base short and J 0 bases short, with 10 bases between. The V gene's germline CDR1 is SEHNR and CDR2 FQNEAQ (reference sequence). The CDR3 loop spans 15 amino acids. This CDR3 reads CASSLVLGSSYEQYF. In DNA form, the CDR3 reads TGTGCCAGCAGCTTAGTACTGGGGAGCTCCTACGAGCAGTACTTC.

V is TRBV28 and J is TRBJ2-7, with TRBD1 matching over 10 bases. The germline CDR1 and CDR2 sequences are MDHEN and SYDVKM. Trimming cost V 5 bases and J 2 bases; bases outside gene matches: 6. The CDR3 totals 15 residues. CDR3: CASSPRGTGAYEQYF. For the CDR3, the DNA is TGTGCCAGCAGTCCCCGGGGGACAGGGGCCTACGAGCAGTACTTC.

This chain links TRBV18 with TRBJ1-4; D is possibly TRBD1 (5 bases). V was pared by 3 bases and J by 3 bases, with 11 bases between. This CDR3 comprises 15 residues. Germline-derived CDR1 and CDR2 are KGHSH and LQKENI. The chain's CDR3 is CASSPWGRANEKLFF. In DNA, the CDR3 is TGTGCCAGCTCACCCTGGGGCAGGGCTAATGAAAAACTGTTTTTT.

The J gene is TRBJ2-7, the V gene TRBV7-2; maybe TRBD1 (6 bases). The V gene lost 5 bases and the J gene lost 2 bases, with 10 bases spanning the gap. The V gene's germline CDR1 is SGHTA and CDR2 FQGNSA. This CDR3 spans 13 amino acids. The CDR3 DNA follows: TGTGCCAGCAGCCGGGACAAAACCTACGAGCAGTACTTC. Its protein product is CASSRDKTYEQYF.

V usage is TRBV4-3 and J usage is TRBJ1-5; TRBD1 might be the D (6 bases). V lost 1 base to trimming and J lost 4 bases, with 17 bases between them. This CDR3 contains 17 residues. The V gene's germline CDR1 is LGHNA and CDR2 YSLEER. CDR3 coding DNA: TGCGCCAGCAGCCAAGGGGTCGGCAGGGGAGATAATCAGCCCCAGCATTTT. Its protein is CASSQGVGRGDNQPQHF.

V usage is TRBV28 and J usage is TRBJ1-6, with 9 positions matching TRBD1. J was trimmed by 10 bases and V by 6 bases; bases with no gene match: 10. The CDR3 has 15 residues. CDR1 is MDHEN, CDR2 SYDVKM, per germline. CDR3 sequence: CASRSRDRAESPLHF. The CDR3 coding sequence is TGTGCCAGCAGGTCCCGGGACAGGGCTGAGTCACCCCTCCACTTT.

The rearrangement joins TRBV21-1 to TRBJ1-5; the table names TRBD1, a call not compared with the DNA. TRBV21-1 is tagged as a pseudogene. CDR3 length: 16 residues. In nucleotides, the CDR3 is TGTGCCAGCCTGCCTCTCGGGACAGGGTACAATCAGCCCCAGCATTTT. Its protein product is CASLPLGTGYNQPQHF.

The V call is TRBV9, the J call TRBJ1-6; 8 bases match TRBD1. There are 14 residues in the CDR3. With V trimmed by 3 bases and J by 6 bases, 2 bases remained unmatched. Germline V gene sequence: CDR1 SGDLS, CDR2 YYNGEE. CDR3 region: CASSETGVNSPLHF. The DNA of the CDR3 is TGTGCCAGCAGCGAGACAGGGGTTAATTCACCCCTCCACTTT.

This sequence joins TRBV28 and TRBJ2-7; 7 positions agree with TRBD2. Germline assignment: CDR1 MDHEN and CDR2 SYDVKM. J was trimmed by 4 bases and V by 7 bases; bases with no gene match: 10. The CDR3 sequence is 14 residues long. In DNA, the CDR3 is TGTGCCAGCACGGGGGGTAGGAGGTTGTACGAGCAGTACTTC. Its translation: CASTGGRRLYEQYF.

The chain employs TRBV10-3 and TRBJ2-2, with D possibly being TRBD1 (5 bases). The CDR3 is 16 amino acids. Trimming stripped 4 bases from V and 6 bases from J, with 18 bases between. Germline lookup yields CDR1 ENHRY and CDR2 SYGVKD. CDR3 residues: CAISGARGVGPGELFF. DNA of the CDR3: TGTGCCATCAGTGGGGCTAGGGGTGTAGGCCCCGGGGAGCTGTTTTTT.

The chain joins TRBV28 to TRBJ2-7; 11 nucleotides align to TRBD1. Germline V gene lookup returns CDR1 MDHEN and CDR2 SYDVKM. V dropped 5 bases and J dropped 3; count of bases not matched to a gene: 3. CDR3 length: 14 residues. The CDR3 region has the DNA TGTGCCAGCAGTAAGGGACAGGGGGTCTACGAGCAGTACTTC. Amino acid sequence: CASSKGQGVYEQYF.

The V call is TRBV5-1, the J call TRBJ2-3, with 9 bases aligning to TRBD1. The CDR3 runs to 14 residues. CDR1 and CDR2 (germline): SGHRS, YFSETQ. The V segment lost 5 bases and the J segment 3 bases; nucleotides outside the gene matches: 4. The CDR3 loop reads CASSQDRGTDTQYF. The CDR3 bases are TGCGCCAGCAGTCAGGACAGGGGAACAGATACGCAGTATTTT.

The V call is TRBV7-2, the J call TRBJ2-7; maybe TRBD2 (6 bases). Germline loops: CDR1 SGHTA, CDR2 FQGNSA. The CDR3 is made up of 12 amino acids. Trimming cost V 1 base and J 10 bases, with 11 bases left between them. The CDR3 loop is CASSLDTGDQYF. The CDR3 DNA reads TGTGCCAGCAGCTTAGACACGGGAGATCAGTACTTC. Looking up the rest from reference TRBV7-2 and TRBJ2-7 gives the full variable domain: GAGVSQSPSNKVTEKGKDVELRCDPISGHTALYWYRQSLGQGLEFLIYFQGNSAPDKSGLPSDRFSAERTGGSVSTLTIQRTQQEDSAVYLCASSLDTGDQYFGPGTRLTVT.

The chain is built from TRBV5-4 and TRBJ2-3; TRBD1 is a possible D gene (5 bases). V lost 10 bases and J 4 bases, leaving 16 bases between the germline ends. Germline-derived CDR1 and CDR2 are SGHNT and YYREEE (reference sequence). This CDR3 has 13 residues. Written as DNA, the CDR3 is TGTGCCTGGAAGGGCCAGGGTTCAGATACGCAGTATTTT. This encodes CAWKGQGSDTQYF. The complete variable domain, with remaining parts taken from reference TRBV5-4 and TRBJ2-3, reads ETGVTQSPTHLIKTRGQQVTLRCSSQSGHNTVSWYQQALGQGPQFIFQYYREEENGRGNFPPRFSGLQFPNYSSELNVNALELDDSALYLCAWKGQGSDTQYFGPGTRLTVL.

J is TRBJ2-7 and V is TRBV5-1; 16 nucleotides match TRBD2. This CDR3 contains 19 residues. The germline CDR1 and CDR2 sequences are SGHRS and YFSETQ. V lost 4 bases, J lost 5 bases, and 15 bases stayed unmatched. The CDR3 protein is CASSTRGLAGGRAFHEQYF. CDR3 DNA sequence: TGCGCCAGCAGCACCCGGGGACTAGCGGGGGGGCGGGCCTTCCACGAGCAGTACTTC.